What follows are 27 T cell receptor beta chains derived from one specimen sequenced in a study of shared clonotypes between healthy human individuals. Sequenced by immunoSEQ multiplex PCR; TCRdb stores in-frame clones only, minus some. The table lists millions of clones, roughly nine tenths of them singletons. The sequencing input was naive CD4+ T cells sorted from blood. As for subset: CD45RA+ positively selected. The source is a man between 18 and 35 years old in good health.

The chain joins TRBV6-1 to TRBJ2-5; 7 bases map to TRBD2. Germline values: CDR1 MNHNS, CDR2 SASEGT. This CDR3 has 15 amino acids. J lost 4 bases, V lost 1 base, and 6 bases had no gene match. Written as DNA, the CDR3 is TGTGCCAGCAGTGAAGGGGCGGGAGTTGGAGAGACCCAGTACTTC. It yields the protein CASSEGAGVGETQYF.

This chain links TRBV2 with TRBJ2-7, with a possible D match to TRBD1 (6 bases). V lost 4 bases, J lost 4 bases, and 11 bases lay in between. Germline V CDR1 and CDR2: SNHLY, FYNNEI. The CDR3 spans 13 residues. The CDR3 region is CASSGRQAYEQYF. CDR3 DNA: TGTGCCAGCAGTGGGCGACAGGCTTACGAGCAGTACTTC.

The chain carries TRBV27 and TRBJ1-6; D perhaps matches TRBD1 (5 bases). The CDR3 runs 16 residues. V lost 6 bases and J lost 7, with 19 bases in between. The germline CDR1 and CDR2 sequences are MNHEY and SMNVEV (reference sequence). DNA of the CDR3: TGTGCCAGCAGGGGGACTGGGCGGGGTGAGAATTCACCCCTCCACTTT. Translation: CASRGTGRGENSPLHF.

About this clone itself: The same CDR3 arises from other DNA sequences in this sample as well. The genes are TRBV5-1 and TRBJ1-2; 10 bases align to TRBD1. CDR3 length: 15 amino acids. CDR1 is SGHRS, CDR2 YFSETQ, per germline. The J segment lost 4 bases and the V segment lost 3 bases, leaving 6 bases of the junction unmatched. CDR3 sequence: CASSSRDRGSYGYTF. CDR3 DNA: TGCGCCAGCAGCTCCCGGGACAGGGGTTCCTATGGCTACACCTTC.

V and J are TRBV5-1 and TRBJ2-3; D is perhaps TRBD2 (6 bases). With 4 bases removed from V and 2 bases from J, the gap between germline ends came to 14 bases. The CDR3 totals 15 residues. CDR1 and CDR2 (germline): SGHRS, YFSETQ. The chain's CDR3 is CASSPYGGDTDTQYF. In nucleotides, the CDR3 is TGCGCCAGCAGCCCCTACGGCGGGGACACAGATACGCAGTATTTT.

This chain uses TRBV5-4 with TRBJ2-5; D gene uncertain. Trimming removed 0 bases from V and 3 bases from J, with 6 bases in between. The germline CDR1 and CDR2 sequences are SGHNT and YYREEE (reference sequence). This CDR3 has 13 amino acids. The CDR3 region is CASSLGAEETQYF. The CDR3 bases are TGTGCCAGCAGCTTGGGGGCGGAAGAGACCCAGTACTTC.

V and J are TRBV6-5 and TRBJ1-5; possible D gene TRBD1, 6 bases. Germline loops: CDR1 MNHEY, CDR2 SVGAGI. V lost 6 bases and J lost 3, with 12 bases in between. The CDR3 has 14 amino acids. The CDR3 sequence is CASSPRGSNQPQHF. The CDR3 DNA reads as TGTGCCAGCAGCCCCAGGGGATCCAATCAGCCCCAGCATTTT.

Details on this clone: The sample contains more than one DNA sequence encoding this CDR3. V gene TRBV7-2 combines with J gene TRBJ1-5, with 12 bases identical to TRBD1. CDR1 and CDR2 from the germline V gene are SGHTA and FQGNSA. The ends lost 3 bases at V and 7 bases at J; junction bases unmatched: 4. The length of the CDR3 is 15 residues. The CDR3 DNA follows: TGTGCCAGCAGCTTGGGGACAGGGGGCACACAGCCCCAGCATTTT. It yields the protein CASSLGTGGTQPQHF. Filled out from reference TRBV7-2 and TRBJ1-5, the complete variable domain reads GAGVSQSPSNKVTEKGKDVELRCDPISGHTALYWYRQSLGQGLEFLIYFQGNSAPDKSGLPSDRFSAERTGGSVSTLTIQRTQQEDSAVYLCASSLGTGGTQPQHFGDGTRLSIL.

The genes are TRBV5-1 and TRBJ1-3; unclear D gene. The CDR3 spans 16 residues. Germline assignment: CDR1 SGHRS and CDR2 YFSETQ. V lost 3 bases to trimming and J lost 0 bases, with 13 bases between them. In DNA form, the CDR3 reads TGCGCCAGCAGCTGGGGTTATCGGAGCTCTGGAAACACCATATATTTT. Amino acid sequence: CASSWGYRSSGNTIYF.

The chain is built from TRBV4-1 and TRBJ2-1; 8 bases line up with TRBD2. The germline gives CDR1 MGHRA, CDR2 YSYEKL. The CDR3 length is 18 residues. With 0 bases clipped from V and 3 bases from J, the junction kept 10 bases outside the gene matches. The CDR3 is CASSQDRGGGALYNEQFF. The CDR3 region has the DNA TGCGCCAGCAGCCAAGATCGGGGGGGCGGGGCCCTCTACAATGAGCAGTTCTTC.

This chain connects TRBV18 to TRBJ2-7; TRBD1 matches 9 bases. The CDR3 runs 15 residues. V lost 4 bases, J lost 2 bases, and 6 bases stayed unmatched. Germline values: CDR1 KGHSH, CDR2 LQKENI. CDR3 nucleotides: TGTGCCAGCTCACGATTGGGACAGGGCCCCTACGAGCAGTACTTC. Translating gives CASSRLGQGPYEQYF.

V is TRBV12-5 and J is TRBJ2-7; D gene unclear. In germline, CDR1 is LGHNT, CDR2 FRNRAP. V was pared by 1 base and J by 5 bases, with 9 bases between. This CDR3 has 13 amino acids. In nucleotides, the CDR3 is TGTGCTAGTGGTTTGGCCGGGCTCCACGAGCAGTACTTC. Protein product: CASGLAGLHEQYF.

The chain recombines TRBV19 with TRBJ2-2, with D unresolved. CDR1 is LNHDA, CDR2 SQIVND, per germline (reference sequence). V was trimmed by 5 bases and J by 6 bases, leaving 16 bases between them. The CDR3 has 15 amino acids. The CDR3 DNA reads TGTGCCAGTAGTTCCTGGACCCATGGGGCCGGGGAGCTGTTTTTT. Its translation is CASSSWTHGAGELFF.

The chain couples TRBV2 to TRBJ2-3; 8 nucleotides agree with TRBD2. Trimming took 6 bases from V and 0 from J; bases not matched to a gene: 2. The CDR3 loop spans 14 amino acids. CDR1 is SNHLY and CDR2 is FYNNEI in the germline V gene. In DNA form, the CDR3 reads TGTGCCAGCAGAACTAGCGGAAGCACAGATACGCAGTATTTT. As protein: CASRTSGSTDTQYF.

This chain joins TRBV15 and TRBJ2-1; perhaps TRBD2 as D (6 bases). The CDR3 has 15 residues. V was trimmed by 1 base and J by 1 base, leaving 8 bases between them. Looked up from germline, CDR1 is LNHNV and CDR2 is YYDKDF (reference sequence). The DNA for the CDR3 is TGTGCCACCAGCAGAGCGGGGGTTTCCTACAATGAGCAGTTCTTC. Its translation is CATSRAGVSYNEQFF.

The chain is built from TRBV28 and TRBJ2-3; D may be TRBD1 (5 bases). The length of the CDR3 is 17 residues. Trimming took off 7 bases at V and 3 bases at J, with 23 bases between the two ends. Looked up from germline, CDR1 is MDHEN and CDR2 is SYDVKM. CDR3 residues: CASINAGQGHVTDTQYF. CDR3 DNA sequence: TGTGCCAGCATTAACGCCGGGCAGGGCCATGTGACAGATACGCAGTATTTT.

CDR3 region: CASSSTFPLEGWDEKLFF. CDR3 nucleotides: TGTGCCAGCAGCTCAACGTTCCCACTTGAGGGCTGGGATGAAAAACTGTTTTTT. This chain connects TRBV7-9 to TRBJ1-4, with D hard to call. Germline values: CDR1 SEHNR, CDR2 FQNEAQ (reference sequence). This CDR3 comprises 18 residues. Trimming stripped 4 bases from V and 6 bases from J, with 24 bases between.

This clone has only a few counts. The V call is TRBV19, the J call TRBJ1-2; D is uncertain. Germline CDR1 reads LNHDA; CDR2 reads SQIVND (reference sequence). The V end was cut by 7 bases, the J end by 0 bases, with 6 bases between. The CDR3 consists of 12 residues. The DNA of the CDR3 is TGTGCCAGTATGGGGACTAACTATGGCTACACCTTC. Its protein product is CASMGTNYGYTF.

About this clone: The same CDR3 is also encoded by other DNA sequences in this sample. The chain uses TRBV30 and TRBJ1-2; D is unresolved. V lost 0 bases to trimming and J lost 4 bases, with 9 bases between them. Looked up from germline, CDR1 is GTSNPN and CDR2 is SVGIG (reference sequence). The CDR3 loop spans 13 amino acids. This chain's CDR3 is CAWSVRQGYGYTF. DNA of the CDR3: TGTGCCTGGAGTGTACGGCAAGGCTATGGCTACACCTTC.

This sequence joins TRBV5-4 and TRBJ2-2, with 9 bases matching TRBD2. Germline CDR1 SGHNT, CDR2 YYREEE (reference sequence). V shed 3 bases and J 1 base; nucleotides not matched to a gene: 10. The CDR3 contains 18 residues. Here the CDR3 DNA reads TGTGCCAGCAGCTCTGGGCGCGGCGGGAGGGTGAACACCGGGGAGCTGTTTTTT. Translated: CASSSGRGGRVNTGELFF.

The J gene is TRBJ2-7, the V gene TRBV5-6, with 9 bases aligning to TRBD2. The V gene end was trimmed by 5 bases and the J gene end by 6 bases; junction bases not matched to a gene: 9. Germline CDR1 reads SGHDT; CDR2 reads YYEEEE. The CDR3 contains 14 residues. This CDR3 is CASSSALAGSEQYF. CDR3 sequence (DNA): TGTGCCAGCAGTTCCGCTCTAGCGGGGAGCGAGCAGTACTTC.

The rearrangement uses TRBV27 and TRBJ1-6; 8 nucleotides line up with TRBD1. V lost 5 bases to trimming and J lost 5 bases; unmatched junction nucleotides: 5. This CDR3 contains 15 residues. Germline V gives CDR1 MNHEY, CDR2 SMNVEV (reference sequence). The DNA of the CDR3 is TGTGCCAGCAGTCTGACAGGGGTGGATAATTCACCCCTCCACTTT. This codes for CASSLTGVDNSPLHF.

This chain links TRBV2 with TRBJ2-1; TRBD2 aligns across 13 bases. This CDR3 spans 14 amino acids. Germline V CDR1 and CDR2: SNHLY, FYNNEI. J lost 8 bases, V lost 6 bases, and 4 bases had no gene match. CDR3 sequence (DNA): TGTGCCAGCAGACTAGCGGGAGGGATCGATGAGCAGTTCTTC. Translating gives CASRLAGGIDEQFF.

The chain is built from TRBV5-1 and TRBJ2-3, with D uncertain. The CDR3 is 14 amino acids. Per germline, CDR1 SGHRS and CDR2 YFSETQ. V shed 3 bases and J shed 0 bases, with 8 bases lying between them. The CDR3 DNA reads as TGCGCCAGCAGCTACGAAGCTAGCACAGATACGCAGTATTTT. Its protein is CASSYEASTDTQYF.

This clone was picked up a small number of times. This sequence joins TRBV2 and TRBJ2-2, with 9 bases matching TRBD2. There are 14 residues in the CDR3. Germline lookup yields CDR1 SNHLY and CDR2 FYNNEI. V shed 5 bases and J 5 bases; nucleotides not matched to a gene: 3. The DNA of the CDR3 is TGTGCCAGCAGTCGACTAGCGGATACCGGGGAGCTGTTTTTT. Translating it yields CASSRLADTGELFF.

The J gene is TRBJ2-5, the V gene TRBV2; no reliable D call. The V end was cut by 7 bases, the J end by 0 bases, with 9 bases between. The CDR3 totals 13 residues. The germline gives CDR1 SNHLY, CDR2 FYNNEI. CDR3 sequence: CASMAEYQETQYF. The CDR3 DNA reads as TGTGCCAGCATGGCGGAGTACCAAGAGACCCAGTACTTC. The full variable domain, rest sourced from reference TRBV2 and TRBJ2-5, is EPEVTQTPSHQVTQMGQEVILRCVPISNHLYFYWYRQILGQKVEFLVSFYNNEISEKSEIFDDQFSVERPDGSNFTLKIRSTKLEDSAMYFCASMAEYQETQYFGPGTRLLVL.

V and J are TRBV6-6 and TRBJ2-2; tentative D call: TRBD2 (7 bases). V gave up 5 bases and J gave up 5 bases, with 15 bases separating them. The germline V gene has CDR1 MNHNY and CDR2 SVGAGI (reference sequence). The CDR3 length is 15 residues. CDR3 in DNA: TGTGCCAGCAGTCCCGGCGGGGGCGCAACCGGGGAGCTGTTTTTT. Translation: CASSPGGGATGELFF.